The 3 T cell receptor beta chains below all came from one sample that was sequenced in a study of blood T cell repertoires in COVID-19 (dated by TCRdb to the early 2020s). Receptor amplification or capture employed the immunoSEQ multiplex PCR assay. TCRdb carries this immuneACCESS record with in-frame sequences only. Its versions omit some clonotypes, under half of them owing to an unresolved V gene in the studies checked, with the rest unexplained. The sample table holds around 220,000 clones, of which around 83% were seen once. The ten largest account for 6.8% of the sample. The sequenced sample was PBMCs or T cells enriched from blood (not recorded which). The receptors stem from a woman aged 40 to 50 who had recovered from COVID-19.

This chain's CDR3 is CASSPDRRETQYF. CDR3 in DNA: TGTGCCAGCAGCCCTGACAGGAGGGAGACCCAGTACTTC. The chain recombines TRBV2 with TRBJ2-5; the D gene is possibly TRBD1 (6 bases). Germline lookup yields CDR1 SNHLY and CDR2 FYNNEI. The germline V and J ends were trimmed by 6 bases and 5 bases, with 13 bases remaining between them. The CDR3 spans 13 residues. The full variable domain, in which reference TRBV2 and TRBJ2-5 provide the parts outside the CDR3, is EPEVTQTPSHQVTQMGQEVILRCVPISNHLYFYWYRQILGQKVEFLVSFYNNEISEKSEIFDDQFSVERPDGSNFTLKIRSTKLEDSAMYFCASSPDRRETQYFGPGTRLLVL.

This rearrangement joins TRBV29-1 to TRBJ2-1, with D possibly TRBD2 on 6 matching bases. The germline V gene has CDR1 SQVTM and CDR2 ANQGSEA. The CDR3 loop spans 14 amino acids. V was pared by 2 bases and J by 3 bases, with 11 bases between. The CDR3 region is CSVENRGSYNEQFF. CDR3 bases: TGCAGCGTTGAAAATCGGGGGAGCTACAATGAGCAGTTCTTC.

CDR3 loop: CASSTRDRSQETQYF. CDR3 bases: TGTGCCAGCAGCACGCGGGACAGATCTCAAGAGACCCAGTACTTC. The chain recombines TRBV9 with TRBJ2-5, with D perhaps TRBD1 (7 bases). CDR1 and CDR2 (germline): SGDLS, YYNGEE. Trimming removed 4 bases from V and 2 bases from J, with 15 bases in between. The CDR3 has 15 residues.